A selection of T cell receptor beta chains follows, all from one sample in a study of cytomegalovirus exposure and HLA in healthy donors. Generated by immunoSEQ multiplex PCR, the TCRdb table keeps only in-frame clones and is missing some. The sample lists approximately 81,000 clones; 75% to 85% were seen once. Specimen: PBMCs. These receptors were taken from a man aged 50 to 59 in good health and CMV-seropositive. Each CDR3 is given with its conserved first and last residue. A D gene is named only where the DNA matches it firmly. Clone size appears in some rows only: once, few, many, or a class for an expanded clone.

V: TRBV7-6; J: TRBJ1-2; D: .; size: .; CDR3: CASTPFQGTSYGYTF; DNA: TGTGCCAGCACCCCCTTCCAGGGAACGTCCTATGGCTACACCTTC
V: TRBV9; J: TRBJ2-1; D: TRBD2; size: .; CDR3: CASSVVAGGGDEQFF; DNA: TGTGCCAGCAGCGTAGTAGCGGGAGGCGGAGATGAGCAGTTCTTC
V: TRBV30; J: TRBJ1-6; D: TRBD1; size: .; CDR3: CAGGQGGLTYNSPLHF; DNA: TGTGCCGGAGGACAGGGGGGACTCACCTATAATTCACCCCTCCACTTT
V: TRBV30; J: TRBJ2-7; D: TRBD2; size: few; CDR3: CAWAGAGLEQYF; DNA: TGTGCCTGGGCGGGAGCGGGCCTCGAGCAGTACTTC
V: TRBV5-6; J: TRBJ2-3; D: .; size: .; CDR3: CASSLASDTQYF; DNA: TGTGCCAGCAGCTTGGCCTCAGATACGCAGTATTTT
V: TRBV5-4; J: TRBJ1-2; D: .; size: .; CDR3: CASSKFPLGYTF; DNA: TGTGCCAGCAGCAAATTCCCTTTGGGCTACACCTTC
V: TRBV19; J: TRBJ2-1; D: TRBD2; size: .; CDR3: CASRTSGLGNNEQFF; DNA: TGTGCCAGCAGAACCTCGGGACTAGGAAACAATGAGCAGTTCTTC
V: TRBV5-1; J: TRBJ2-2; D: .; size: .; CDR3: CASMSRAGNAGELFF; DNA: TGCGCCAGCATGAGTCGTGCGGGAAACGCCGGGGAGCTGTTTTTT
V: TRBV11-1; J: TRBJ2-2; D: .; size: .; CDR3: CASSRRAANTGELFF; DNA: TGTGCCAGCAGCCGGAGGGCCGCGAACACCGGGGAGCTGTTTTTT
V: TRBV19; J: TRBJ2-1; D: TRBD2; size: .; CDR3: CASSIDRTSGWSYNEQFF; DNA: TGTGCCAGTAGTATAGACCGGACTAGCGGGTGGTCCTACAATGAGCAGTTCTTC
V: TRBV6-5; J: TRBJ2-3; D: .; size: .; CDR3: CASTNADTQYF; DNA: TGTGCCAGCACCAATGCGGATACGCAGTATTTT
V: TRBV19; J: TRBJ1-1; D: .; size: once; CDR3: CASSAATEAFF; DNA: TGTGCCAGTAGTGCGGCAACTGAAGCTTTCTTT
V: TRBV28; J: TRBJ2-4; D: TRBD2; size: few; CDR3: CASSDPGGATNIQYF; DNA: TGTGCCAGCAGTGACCCCGGGGGGGCAACAAACATTCAGTACTTC
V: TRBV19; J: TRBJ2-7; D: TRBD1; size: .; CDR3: CATTGQASYEQYF; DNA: TGTGCCACGACAGGACAGGCGTCCTACGAGCAGTACTTC
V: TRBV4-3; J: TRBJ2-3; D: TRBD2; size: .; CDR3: CASSQTSGSTDTQYF; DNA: TGCGCCAGCAGCCAAACTAGCGGGAGCACAGATACGCAGTATTTT
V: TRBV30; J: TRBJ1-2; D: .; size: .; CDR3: CAWSSWEGRGYTF; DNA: TGTGCCTGGAGTTCGTGGGAGGGCCGCGGCTACACCTTC
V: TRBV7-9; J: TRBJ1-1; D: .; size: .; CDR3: CSSSLGSRTNTEAFF; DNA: TGTTCCAGCAGCTTAGGGTCCCGAACAAACACTGAAGCTTTCTTT
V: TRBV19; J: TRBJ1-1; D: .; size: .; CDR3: CASSPSQGNTEAFF; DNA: TGTGCCAGTAGCCCCAGTCAGGGGAACACTGAAGCTTTCTTT
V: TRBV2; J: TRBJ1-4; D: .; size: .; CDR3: CASSRTVEKLFF; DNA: TGTGCCAGCAGTCGGACAGTCGAAAAACTGTTTTTT
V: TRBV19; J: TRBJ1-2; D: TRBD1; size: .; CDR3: CASSIGTGQYYGYTF; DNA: TGTGCCAGTAGTATAGGGACAGGGCAATACTATGGCTACACCTTC
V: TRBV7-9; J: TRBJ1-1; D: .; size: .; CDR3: CASSSRDTESGEAFF; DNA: TGTGCCAGCAGCAGTCGGGACACGGAGTCGGGTGAAGCTTTCTTT
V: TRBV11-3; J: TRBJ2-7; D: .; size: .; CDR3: CASSPWTELIEQYF; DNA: TGTGCCAGCAGCCCATGGACAGAATTGATCGAGCAGTACTTC
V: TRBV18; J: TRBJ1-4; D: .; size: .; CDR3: CASSRAGDSTNEKLFF; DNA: TGTGCCAGCTCACGAGCGGGGGACTCAACTAATGAAAAACTGTTTTTT
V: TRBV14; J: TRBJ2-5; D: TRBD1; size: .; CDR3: CASSQVTGGVETQYF; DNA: TGTGCCAGCAGCCAGGTCACAGGGGGCGTAGAGACCCAGTACTTC
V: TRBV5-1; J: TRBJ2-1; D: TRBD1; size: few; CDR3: CASSLAGQGVSEQFF; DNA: TGCGCCAGCAGCCTGGCCGGACAGGGGGTAAGTGAGCAGTTCTTC
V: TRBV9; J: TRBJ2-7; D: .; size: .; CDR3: CASSVVPSYEQYF; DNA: TGTGCCAGCAGCGTAGTTCCCAGCTACGAGCAGTACTTC
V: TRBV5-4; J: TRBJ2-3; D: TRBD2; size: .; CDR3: CASSPEGLAGVSTDTQYF; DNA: TGTGCCAGCAGCCCGGAAGGACTAGCGGGGGTTAGCACAGATACGCAGTATTTT
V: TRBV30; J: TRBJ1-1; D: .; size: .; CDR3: CAWRQGRVTEAFF; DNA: TGTGCCTGGAGACAGGGAAGGGTCACTGAAGCTTTCTTT
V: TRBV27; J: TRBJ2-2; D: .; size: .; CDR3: CASSWNTGELFF; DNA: TGTGCCAGCAGCTGGAACACCGGGGAGCTGTTTTTT
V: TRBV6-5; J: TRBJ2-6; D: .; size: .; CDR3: CASSSDGFSGANGLTF; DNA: TGTGCCAGCAGTTCGGACGGATTCTCTGGGGCCAACGGCCTGACTTTC
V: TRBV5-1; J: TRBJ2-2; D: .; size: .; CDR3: CASSFSSGNTGELFF; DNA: TGCGCCAGCAGCTTTAGTAGCGGGAACACCGGGGAGCTGTTTTTT
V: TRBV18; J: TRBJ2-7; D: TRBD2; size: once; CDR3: CASSPPRELGEQYF; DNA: TGTGCCAGCTCACCGCCGCGGGAGTTGGGGGAGCAGTACTTC
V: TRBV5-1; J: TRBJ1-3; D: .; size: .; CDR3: CASSETIITGIGNTIYF; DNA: TGCGCCAGCAGTGAAACCATTATTACAGGGATTGGAAACACCATATATTTT
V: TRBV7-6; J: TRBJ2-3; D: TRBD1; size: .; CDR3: CASSKGTALNLGDTQYF; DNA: TGTGCCAGCAGCAAAGGGACAGCCCTGAATCTCGGCGATACGCAGTATTTT
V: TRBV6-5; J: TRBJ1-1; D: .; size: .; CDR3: CASSYHRETEAFF; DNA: TGTGCCAGCAGTTACCACAGGGAAACTGAAGCTTTCTTT
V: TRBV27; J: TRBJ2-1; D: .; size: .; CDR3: CASSLSRSSTSNNEQFF; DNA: TGTGCCAGCAGTTTATCCCGAAGCTCAACCTCAAACAATGAGCAGTTCTTC
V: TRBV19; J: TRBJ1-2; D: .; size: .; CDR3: CASSIGPGSYGYTF; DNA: TGTGCCAGTAGTATAGGGCCGGGTTCCTATGGCTACACCTTC
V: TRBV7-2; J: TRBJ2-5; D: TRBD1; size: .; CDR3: CASSAGTSQGAQYF; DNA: TGTGCCAGCAGCGCCGGGACATCCCAGGGGGCCCAGTACTTC
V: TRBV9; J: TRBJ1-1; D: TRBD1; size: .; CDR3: CASSARGTANTEAFF; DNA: TGTGCCAGCAGCGCGAGAGGGACAGCAAACACTGAAGCTTTCTTT
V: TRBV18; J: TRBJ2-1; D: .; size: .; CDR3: CASSPRADNEQFF; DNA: TGTGCCAGCTCACCACGCGCCGACAATGAGCAGTTCTTC
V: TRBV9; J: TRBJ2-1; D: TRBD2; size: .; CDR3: CASSDSGSSYNEQFF; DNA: TGTGCCAGCAGCGACAGCGGGAGCTCCTACAATGAGCAGTTCTTC
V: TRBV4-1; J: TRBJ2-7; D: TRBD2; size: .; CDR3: CASSQRATSGRVDEQYF; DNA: TGCGCCAGCAGCCAACGGGCGACTAGCGGGAGAGTCGACGAGCAGTACTTC
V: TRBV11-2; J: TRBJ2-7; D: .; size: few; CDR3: CASSLRNSGTSYEQYF; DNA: TGTGCCAGCAGCTTAAGAAATAGCGGAACCTCCTACGAGCAGTACTTC
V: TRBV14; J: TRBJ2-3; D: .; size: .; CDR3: CASSQELPGSGADTQYF; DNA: TGTGCCAGCAGCCAAGAGCTCCCCGGGTCCGGCGCAGATACGCAGTATTTT
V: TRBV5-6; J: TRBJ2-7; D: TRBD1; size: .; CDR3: CASSQGQNYEQYF; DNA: TGTGCCAGCAGCCAGGGACAGAACTACGAGCAGTACTTC
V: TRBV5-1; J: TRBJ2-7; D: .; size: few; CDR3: CASSAGTPPYEQYF; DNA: TGCGCCAGCAGCGCCGGGACACCGCCCTACGAGCAGTACTTC
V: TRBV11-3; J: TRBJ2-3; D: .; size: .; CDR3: CASSLSGPSTDTQYF; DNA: TGTGCCAGCAGCTTAAGCGGTCCTAGCACAGATACGCAGTATTTT
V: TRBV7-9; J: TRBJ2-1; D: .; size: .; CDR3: CSSSSSGTSRSSYNEQFF; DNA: TGTTCCAGCAGCTCTTCAGGAACTAGCAGGAGCTCCTACAATGAGCAGTTCTTC